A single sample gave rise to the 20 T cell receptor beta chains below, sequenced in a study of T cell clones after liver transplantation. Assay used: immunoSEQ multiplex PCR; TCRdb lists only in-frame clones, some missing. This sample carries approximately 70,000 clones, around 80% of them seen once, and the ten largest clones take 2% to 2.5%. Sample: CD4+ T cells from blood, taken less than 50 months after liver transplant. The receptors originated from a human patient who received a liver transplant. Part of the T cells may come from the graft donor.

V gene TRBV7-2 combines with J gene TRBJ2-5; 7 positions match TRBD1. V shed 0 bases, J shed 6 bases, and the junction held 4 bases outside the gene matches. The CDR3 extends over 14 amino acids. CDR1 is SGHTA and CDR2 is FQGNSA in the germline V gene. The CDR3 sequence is CASSLALQGKTQYF. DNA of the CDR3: TGTGCCAGCAGCTTAGCTTTACAGGGGAAGACCCAGTACTTC.

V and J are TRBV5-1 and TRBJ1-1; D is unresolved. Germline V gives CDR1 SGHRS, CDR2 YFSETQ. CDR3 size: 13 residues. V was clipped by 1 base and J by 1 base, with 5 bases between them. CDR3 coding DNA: TGCGCCAGCAGCTTGAGGCCGAACACTGAAGCTTTCTTT. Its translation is CASSLRPNTEAFF.

DNA of the CDR3: TGCGCCAGCGTACTAGCGGGGGGCTTCTCCTACAATGAGCAGTTCTTC. Protein: CASVLAGGFSYNEQFF. The chain combines TRBV5-1 with TRBJ2-1; 12 bases agree with TRBD2. This CDR3 has 16 residues. After removal of 7 bases from V and 0 bases from J, the junction contained 5 bases not matched to a gene. Germline V gives CDR1 SGHRS, CDR2 YFSETQ.

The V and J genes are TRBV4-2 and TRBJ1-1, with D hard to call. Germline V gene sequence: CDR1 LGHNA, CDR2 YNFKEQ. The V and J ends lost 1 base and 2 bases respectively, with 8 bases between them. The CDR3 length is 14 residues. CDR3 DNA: TGTGCCAGCAGCCAAGTCGGGAGCAACACTGAAGCTTTCTTT. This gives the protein CASSQVGSNTEAFF.

CDR3 bases: TGTGCCAGCAGCTTAGTGTGGGGTCCATCGGAGACCCAGTACTTC. Its translation is CASSLVWGPSETQYF. V is TRBV7-2 and J is TRBJ2-5; D is unclear. This CDR3 has 15 amino acids. The germline V gene encodes CDR1 SGHTA and CDR2 FQGNSA. The ends were cut back, 1 base at V and 5 bases at J, with 14 bases in the middle.

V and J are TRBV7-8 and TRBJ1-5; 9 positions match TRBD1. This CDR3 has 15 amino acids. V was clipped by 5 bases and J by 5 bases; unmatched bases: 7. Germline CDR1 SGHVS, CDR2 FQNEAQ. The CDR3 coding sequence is TGTGCCAGCAGCCCAACAGGGGGCTCTCATCAGCCCCAGCATTTT. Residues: CASSPTGGSHQPQHF.

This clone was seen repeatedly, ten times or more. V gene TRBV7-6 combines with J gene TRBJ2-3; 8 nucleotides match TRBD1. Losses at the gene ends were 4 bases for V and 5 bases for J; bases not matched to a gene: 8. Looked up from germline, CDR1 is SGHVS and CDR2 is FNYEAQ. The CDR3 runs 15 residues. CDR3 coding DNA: TGTGCCAGCAGCTCACCGACAGGGGCCGGAGATACGCAGTATTTT. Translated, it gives CASSSPTGAGDTQYF.

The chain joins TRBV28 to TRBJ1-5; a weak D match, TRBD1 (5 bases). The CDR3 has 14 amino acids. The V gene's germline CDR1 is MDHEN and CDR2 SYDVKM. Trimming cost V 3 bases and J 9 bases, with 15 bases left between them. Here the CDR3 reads CASSFQGRRGPQHF. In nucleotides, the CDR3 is TGTGCCAGCAGTTTTCAGGGTCGTCGGGGGCCCCAGCATTTT.

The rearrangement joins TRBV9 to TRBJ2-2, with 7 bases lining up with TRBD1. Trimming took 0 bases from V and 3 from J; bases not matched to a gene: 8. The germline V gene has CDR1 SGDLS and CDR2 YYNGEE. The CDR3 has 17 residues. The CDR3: CASSVVKGQQDTGELFF. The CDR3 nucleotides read TGTGCCAGCAGCGTAGTTAAGGGACAGCAAGACACCGGGGAGCTGTTTTTT.

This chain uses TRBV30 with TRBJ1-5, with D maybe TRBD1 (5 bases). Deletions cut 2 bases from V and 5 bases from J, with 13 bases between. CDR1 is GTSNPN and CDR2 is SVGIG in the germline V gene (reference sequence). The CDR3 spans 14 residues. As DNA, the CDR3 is TGTGCCTGGAGTCCGGGACTGGGGGATCAGCCCCAGCATTTT. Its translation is CAWSPGLGDQPQHF.

CDR3 DNA sequence: TGTGCCAGCAGCCGGAGACAACTGGAAACTGAAGCTTTCTTT. Amino acids: CASSRRQLETEAFF. The chain links TRBV7-9 to TRBJ1-1; D gene uncertain. V gave up 5 bases and J gave up 5 bases, with 15 bases separating them. The CDR3 extends over 14 amino acids. Per the germline V gene, CDR1 is SEHNR and CDR2 is FQNEAQ (reference sequence).

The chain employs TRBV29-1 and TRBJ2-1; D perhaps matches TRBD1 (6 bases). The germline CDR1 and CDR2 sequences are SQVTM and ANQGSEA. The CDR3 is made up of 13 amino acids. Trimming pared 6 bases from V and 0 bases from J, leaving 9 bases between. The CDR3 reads CSVGQTSYNEQFF. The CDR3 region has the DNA TGCAGCGTCGGACAGACCTCCTACAATGAGCAGTTCTTC.

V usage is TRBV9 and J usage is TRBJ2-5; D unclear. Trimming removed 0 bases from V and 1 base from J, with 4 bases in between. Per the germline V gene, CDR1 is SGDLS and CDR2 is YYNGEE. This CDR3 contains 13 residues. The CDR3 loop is CASSVGRQETQYF. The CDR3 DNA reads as TGTGCCAGCAGCGTAGGACGCCAAGAGACCCAGTACTTC.

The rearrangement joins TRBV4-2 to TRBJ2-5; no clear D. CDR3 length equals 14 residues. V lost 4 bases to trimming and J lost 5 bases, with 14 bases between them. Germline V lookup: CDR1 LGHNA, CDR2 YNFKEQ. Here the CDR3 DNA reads TGTGCCAGCAGCCCCAGTGAGTGGCGCGAGACCCAGTACTTC. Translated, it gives CASSPSEWRETQYF.

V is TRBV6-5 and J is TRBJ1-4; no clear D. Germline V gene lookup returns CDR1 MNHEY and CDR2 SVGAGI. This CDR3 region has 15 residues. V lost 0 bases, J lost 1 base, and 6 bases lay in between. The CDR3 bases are TGTGCCAGCAGTTACTCGCCGGGAACTAATGAAAAACTGTTTTTT. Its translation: CASSYSPGTNEKLFF.

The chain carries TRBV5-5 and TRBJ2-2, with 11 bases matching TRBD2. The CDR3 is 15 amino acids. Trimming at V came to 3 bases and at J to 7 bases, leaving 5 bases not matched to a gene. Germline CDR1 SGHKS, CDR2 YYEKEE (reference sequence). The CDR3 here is CASSYSGRAGGELFF. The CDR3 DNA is TGTGCCAGCAGCTATAGCGGGAGGGCCGGCGGGGAGCTGTTTTTT.

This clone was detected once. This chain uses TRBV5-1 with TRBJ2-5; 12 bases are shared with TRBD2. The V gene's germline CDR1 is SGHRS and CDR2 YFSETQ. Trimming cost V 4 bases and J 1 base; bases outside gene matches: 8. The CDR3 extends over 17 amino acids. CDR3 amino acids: CASSPDGLAGSQETQYF. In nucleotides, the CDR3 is TGCGCCAGCAGCCCGGACGGACTAGCGGGAAGCCAAGAGACCCAGTACTTC.

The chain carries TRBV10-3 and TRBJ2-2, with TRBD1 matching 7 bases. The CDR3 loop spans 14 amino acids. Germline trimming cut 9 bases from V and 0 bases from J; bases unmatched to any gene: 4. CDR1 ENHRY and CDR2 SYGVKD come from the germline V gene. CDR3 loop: CAMRGTANTGELFF. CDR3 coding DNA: TGTGCCATGAGAGGGACAGCGAACACCGGGGAGCTGTTTTTT.

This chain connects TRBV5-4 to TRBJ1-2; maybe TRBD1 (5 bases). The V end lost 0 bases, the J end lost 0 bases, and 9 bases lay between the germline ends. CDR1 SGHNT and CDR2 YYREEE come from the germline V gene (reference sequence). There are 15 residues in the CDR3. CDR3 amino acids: CASSLGGRANYGYTF. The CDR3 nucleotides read TGTGCCAGCAGCTTGGGGGGACGGGCTAACTATGGCTACACCTTC.

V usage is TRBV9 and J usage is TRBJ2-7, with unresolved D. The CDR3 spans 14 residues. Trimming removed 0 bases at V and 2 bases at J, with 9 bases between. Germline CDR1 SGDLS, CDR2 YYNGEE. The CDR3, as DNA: TGTGCCAGCAGCGTAGACGTCGGTCCCTACGAGCAGTACTTC. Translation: CASSVDVGPYEQYF.